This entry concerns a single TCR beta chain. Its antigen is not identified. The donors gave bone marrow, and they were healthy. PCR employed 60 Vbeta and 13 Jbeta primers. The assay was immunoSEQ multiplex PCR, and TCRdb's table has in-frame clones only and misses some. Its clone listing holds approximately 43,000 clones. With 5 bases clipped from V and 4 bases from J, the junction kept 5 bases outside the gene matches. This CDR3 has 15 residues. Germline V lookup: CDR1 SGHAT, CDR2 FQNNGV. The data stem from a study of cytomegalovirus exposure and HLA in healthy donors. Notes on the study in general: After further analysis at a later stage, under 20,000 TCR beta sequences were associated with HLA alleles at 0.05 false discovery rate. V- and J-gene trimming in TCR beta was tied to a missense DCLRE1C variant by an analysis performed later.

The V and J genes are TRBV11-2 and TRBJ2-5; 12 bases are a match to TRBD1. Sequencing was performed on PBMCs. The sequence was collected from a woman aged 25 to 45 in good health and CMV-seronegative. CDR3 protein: CASSLRDRGRETQYF. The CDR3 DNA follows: TGTGCCAGCAGCCTCCGGGACAGGGGGCGAGAGACCCAGTACTTC.